This record covers a single T cell receptor beta chain. Its antigen is unidentified. The record originates from a study of blood T cells in healthy people across ages. Regarding the study as a whole: It was held that diversity estimates obtained from one million T cells represented underestimates.

For the second PCR, which ran for 7 to 11 cycles, a sample-barcoded 5' primer and a J-beta primer mix were used. One entry per CDR3 protein, called by TCRdb with MiXCR from the 5' RACE reads. The sample lists a few hundred thousand distinct CDR3 sequences, 27% occurring once. These data also formed part of another study, on T cells of mothers and their children.

Source material: blood. The sequence was collected from a boy aged 2 to 9 in good health.

The CDR3 sequence: CASRGQGFAGELFF. The DNA for the CDR3 is TGTGCCAGCAGGGGACAGGGGTTCGCCGGGGAGCTGTTTTTT. The chain uses TRBV27 and TRBJ2-2; 10 positions match TRBD1. The V gene's germline CDR1 is MNHEY and CDR2 SMNVEV (reference sequence). This CDR3 region has 14 residues. The J segment lost 6 bases and the V segment lost 6 bases, leaving 4 bases of the junction unmatched.